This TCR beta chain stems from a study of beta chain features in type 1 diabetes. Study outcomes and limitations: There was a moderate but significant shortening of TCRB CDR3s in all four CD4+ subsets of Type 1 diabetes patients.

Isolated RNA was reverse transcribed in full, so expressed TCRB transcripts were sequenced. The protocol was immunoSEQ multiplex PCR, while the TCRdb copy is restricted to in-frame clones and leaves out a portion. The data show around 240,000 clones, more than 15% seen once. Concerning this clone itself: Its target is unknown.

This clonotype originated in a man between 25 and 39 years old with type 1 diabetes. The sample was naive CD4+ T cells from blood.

The CDR3 sequence: CASSVASQGQYDNEQFF. CDR3 nucleotide sequence: TGTGCCAGCAGCGTAGCTAGTCAGGGACAGTACGACAATGAGCAGTTCTTC. The chain uses TRBV9 and TRBJ2-1; 7 bases are shared with TRBD1. V shed 0 bases and J 5 bases; nucleotides not matched to a gene: 11. The CDR3 totals 17 residues. Per the germline V gene, CDR1 is SGDLS and CDR2 is YYNGEE.